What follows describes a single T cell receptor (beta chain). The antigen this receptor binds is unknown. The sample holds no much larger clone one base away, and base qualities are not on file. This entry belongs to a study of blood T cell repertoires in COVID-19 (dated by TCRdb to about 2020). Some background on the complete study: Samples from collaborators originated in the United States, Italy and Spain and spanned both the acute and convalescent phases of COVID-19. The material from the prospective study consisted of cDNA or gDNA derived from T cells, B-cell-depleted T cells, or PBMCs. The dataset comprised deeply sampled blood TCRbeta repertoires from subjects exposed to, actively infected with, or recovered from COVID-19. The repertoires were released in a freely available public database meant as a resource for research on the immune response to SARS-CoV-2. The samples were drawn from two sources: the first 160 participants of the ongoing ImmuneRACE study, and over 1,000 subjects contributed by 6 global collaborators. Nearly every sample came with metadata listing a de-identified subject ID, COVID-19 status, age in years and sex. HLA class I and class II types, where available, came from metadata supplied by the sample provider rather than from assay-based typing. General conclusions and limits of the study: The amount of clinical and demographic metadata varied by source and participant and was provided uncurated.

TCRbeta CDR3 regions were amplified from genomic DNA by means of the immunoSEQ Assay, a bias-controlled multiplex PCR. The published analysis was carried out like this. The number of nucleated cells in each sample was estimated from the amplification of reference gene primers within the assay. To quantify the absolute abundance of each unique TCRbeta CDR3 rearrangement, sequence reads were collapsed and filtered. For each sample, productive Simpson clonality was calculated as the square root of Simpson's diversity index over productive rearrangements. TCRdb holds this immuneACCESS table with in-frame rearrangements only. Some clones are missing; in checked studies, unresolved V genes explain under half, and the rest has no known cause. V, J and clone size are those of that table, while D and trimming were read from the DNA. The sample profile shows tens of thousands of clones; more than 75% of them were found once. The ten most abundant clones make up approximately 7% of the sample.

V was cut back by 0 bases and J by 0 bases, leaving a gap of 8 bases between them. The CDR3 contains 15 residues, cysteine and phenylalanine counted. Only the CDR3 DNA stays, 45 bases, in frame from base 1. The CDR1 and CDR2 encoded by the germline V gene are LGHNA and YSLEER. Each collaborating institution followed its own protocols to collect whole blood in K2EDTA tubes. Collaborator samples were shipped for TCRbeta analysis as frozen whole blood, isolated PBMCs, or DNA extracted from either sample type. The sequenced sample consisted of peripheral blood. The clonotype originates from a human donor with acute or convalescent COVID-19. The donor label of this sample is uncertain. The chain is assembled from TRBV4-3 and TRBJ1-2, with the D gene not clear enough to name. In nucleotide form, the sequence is TGCGCCAGCAGCCAAGATCTGCCTACTAACTATGGCTACACCTTC. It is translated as CASSQDLPTNYGYTF.